The subject of this entry is one T cell receptor (beta chain). The data originate from a study of T cell responses to AZD1222 COVID-19 vaccine. Sequencing used immunoSEQ multiplex PCR; TCRdb keeps in-frame clones, though not all of them. Among about 84,000 clones, around 85% were seen once, and the ten largest hold 9.5% to 13%. Germline values: CDR1 MNHEY, CDR2 SVGAGI. CDR3 length equals 16 residues. The trim removed 0 bases at V and 9 bases at J, leaving 5 bases unmatched. This TCR was recovered from an adult who received the AZD1222 COVID-19 vaccine. The sample here was peripheral blood, taken 28 days after the second AZD1222 dose. The V call is TRBV6-5, the J call TRBJ2-5; TRBD2 aligns across 15 bases. CDR3 in amino acids: CASSYSGLAGGSAQYF. The CDR3 DNA reads TGTGCCAGCAGTTACTCGGGACTAGCGGGAGGTTCGGCCCAGTACTTC.